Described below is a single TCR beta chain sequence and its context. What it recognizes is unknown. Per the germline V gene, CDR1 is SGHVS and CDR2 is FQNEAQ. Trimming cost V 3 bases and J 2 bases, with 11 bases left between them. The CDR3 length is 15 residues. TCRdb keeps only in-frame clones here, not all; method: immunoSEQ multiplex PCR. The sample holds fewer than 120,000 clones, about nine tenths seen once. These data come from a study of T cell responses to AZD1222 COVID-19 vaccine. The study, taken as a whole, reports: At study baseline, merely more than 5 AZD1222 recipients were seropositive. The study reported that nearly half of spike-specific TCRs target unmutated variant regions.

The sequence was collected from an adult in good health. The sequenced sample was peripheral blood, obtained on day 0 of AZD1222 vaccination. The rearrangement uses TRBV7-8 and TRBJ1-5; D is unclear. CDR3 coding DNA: TGTGCCAGCAGCTTTTTAGGAGGTGGCAATCAGCCCCAGCATTTT. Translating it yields CASSFLGGGNQPQHF.